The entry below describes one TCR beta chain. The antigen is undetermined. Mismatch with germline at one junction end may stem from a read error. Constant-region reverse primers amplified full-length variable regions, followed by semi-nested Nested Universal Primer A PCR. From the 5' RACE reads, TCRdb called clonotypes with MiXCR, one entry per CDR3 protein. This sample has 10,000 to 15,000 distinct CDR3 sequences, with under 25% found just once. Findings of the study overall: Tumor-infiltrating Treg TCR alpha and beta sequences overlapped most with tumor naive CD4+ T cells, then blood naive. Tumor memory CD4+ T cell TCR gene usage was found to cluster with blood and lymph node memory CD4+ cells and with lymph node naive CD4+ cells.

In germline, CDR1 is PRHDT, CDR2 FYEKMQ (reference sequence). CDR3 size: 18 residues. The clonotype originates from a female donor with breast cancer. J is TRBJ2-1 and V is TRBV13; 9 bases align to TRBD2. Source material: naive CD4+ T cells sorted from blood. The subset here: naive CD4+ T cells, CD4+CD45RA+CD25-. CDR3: CAGSLEASGVNFYNEQFF. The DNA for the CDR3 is TGTGCCGGCAGCTTAGAGGCTAGCGGGGTTAACTTCTACAATGAGCAGTTCTTC.